One T cell receptor beta chain is described in this entry. This clone is a singleton in its sample. Its antigen target is currently unknown. No much larger clone exists at a distance of one base, and base qualities are not known. The data derive from a study of blood T cell repertoires in COVID-19 (dated by TCRdb to about 2020). Some background on the complete study: The collaborator samples originated in the United States, Italy and Spain and spanned the acute and convalescent phases of COVID-19. The material from the prospective study consisted of cDNA or gDNA derived from T cells, B-cell-depleted T cells, or PBMCs. Subjects who had been exposed to COVID-19, were actively infected with it, or had recovered from it provided the deeply sampled blood TCRbeta repertoires that made up the dataset. The repertoires were made available in a free public database intended to serve as a resource for research on the immune response to SARS-CoV-2. Samples came from the ongoing ImmuneRACE study (first 160 participants) plus 1,254 subjects from 6 global collaborators. Sample metadata almost always included a de-identified subject ID, COVID-19 status, age in years and sex. Where available, HLA class I and class II types were taken from metadata supplied by the sample provider and were not determined by assay-based typing. Paper-wide results and their limitations: Clinical and demographic metadata were provided uncurated, with the amount varying by source and participant.

Participants in the prospective study were aged about 18 to 95 years, lived in approximately 26 United States geographic areas, and enrolled through a virtual design. In the prospective study, participants were assigned to cohorts based on the clinical history participants reported in a screening survey and a study questionnaire. ImmuneRACE Cohort 3 recovered participants were defined by two consecutive negative NP/OP PCR tests, healthcare professional clearance, or symptom resolution. Each participant in the prospective study had whole blood, serum and a nasopharyngeal or oropharyngeal swab collected by mobile phlebotomists. Over a roughly 2-month period, participants in the prospective study had the option of providing additional blood draws and questionnaires. Prospective study blood samples were shipped either frozen or at room temperature before DNA extraction. Germline trimming amounts to 7 bases on V and 9 bases on J, with 9 as the count of junction bases outside the gene matches. The germline V gene gives CDR1 as SGHTA and CDR2 as FQGNSA. The CDR3 runs 13 amino acids, cysteine and phenylalanine included. The sequence is cut down to CDR3 DNA, 39 bases in frame from base 1.

TCRbeta CDR3 regions were amplified from genomic DNA using the immunoSEQ Assay, a bias-controlled multiplex PCR. On the authors' methods: Within the assay, amplification of reference gene primers was used to estimate how many nucleated cells each sample contained. To quantify the absolute abundance of each unique TCRbeta CDR3 rearrangement, sequence reads were collapsed and filtered. For each sample, productive Simpson clonality was calculated by taking the square root of Simpson's diversity index across productive rearrangements. Entries here come from immuneACCESS through TCRdb and include only in-frame sequences with V and J called. Some clones fail to appear in such tables; in the studies checked, an unresolved V gene covers under half of the shortfall, and the cause of the remainder is unknown. The D gene and trimming were derived from the DNA, and the V and J assignments and clone size from that table. The sample table records approximately 130,000 clones; 75% to 90% of these occur just once. The ten largest account for 15% to 20% of the sample.

The chain was built from TRBV7-2 and TRBJ2-1; 7 nucleotides in the junction match TRBD1. This clonotype was obtained from a man aged 30 to 45 who had recovered from COVID-19. The material sequenced was PBMCs or T cells enriched from blood (not recorded which). CDR3 region: CASTPTRDSEQFF. The DNA sequence is as follows: TGTGCCAGCACCCCCACTAGGGACAGTGAGCAGTTCTTC.